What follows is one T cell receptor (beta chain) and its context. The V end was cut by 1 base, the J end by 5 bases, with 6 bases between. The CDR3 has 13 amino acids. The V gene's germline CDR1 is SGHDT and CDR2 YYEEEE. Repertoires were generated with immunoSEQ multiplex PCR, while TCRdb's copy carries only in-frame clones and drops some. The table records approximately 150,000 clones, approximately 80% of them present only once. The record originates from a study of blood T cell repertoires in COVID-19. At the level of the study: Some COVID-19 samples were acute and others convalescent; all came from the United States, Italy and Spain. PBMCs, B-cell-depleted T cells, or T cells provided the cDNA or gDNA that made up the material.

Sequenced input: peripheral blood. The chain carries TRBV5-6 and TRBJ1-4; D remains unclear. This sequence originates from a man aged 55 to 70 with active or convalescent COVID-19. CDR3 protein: CASSLFPNEKLFF. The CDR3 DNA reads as TGTGCCAGCAGCTTGTTCCCGAATGAAAAACTGTTTTTT.